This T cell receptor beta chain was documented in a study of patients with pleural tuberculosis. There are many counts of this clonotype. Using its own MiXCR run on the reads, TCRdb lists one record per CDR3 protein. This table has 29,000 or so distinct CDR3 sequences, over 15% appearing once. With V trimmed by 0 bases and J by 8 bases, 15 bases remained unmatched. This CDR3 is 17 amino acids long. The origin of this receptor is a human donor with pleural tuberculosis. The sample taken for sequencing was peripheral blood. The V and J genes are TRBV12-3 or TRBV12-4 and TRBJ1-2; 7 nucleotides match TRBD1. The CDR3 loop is CASSLAGPHTGDEGYTF. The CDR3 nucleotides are TGTGCCAGCAGTTTAGCGGGGCCACACACAGGGGACGAAGGCTACACCTTC.